The present T cell receptor beta chain was sequenced within a study of T cells in localized non-small cell lung cancer. Study findings and constraints: Clonality of T cells reached its maximum in uninvolved adjacent lung, surpassing tumor.

Sequencing used immunoSEQ multiplex PCR; TCRdb keeps in-frame clones, though not all of them. The repertoire consists of about 91,000 clones, with roughly 86% occurring once and the leading ten covering 15%. This clone has a single count. The target antigen is unknown. The length of the CDR3 is 15 residues. Deletions cut 7 bases from V and 8 bases from J, with 21 bases between. CDR1 is MNHEY and CDR2 is SMNVEV in the germline V gene (reference sequence). V and J are TRBV27 and TRBJ2-1, with TRBD1 as a possible D gene (7 bases). The TCR sequence derives from a man aged 35-69 years with stage I squamous cell lung carcinoma. The specimen comprised peripheral blood, sampled before any cancer treatment. CDR3 residues: CASNPQGGLSDEQFF. The CDR3 DNA follows: TGTGCCAGCAACCCTCAGGGGGGCCTCTCGGATGAGCAGTTCTTC.